The 25 T cell receptor beta chains reported below all come from one sample, sequenced in a study of T cells after posttransplantation cyclophosphamide. Sequenced by immunoSEQ multiplex PCR; TCRdb stores in-frame clones only, minus some. The table has roughly 11,000 clones, 85% to 95% seen once; the top ten hold more than 3%. Cyclophosphamide on days +3 and +4 followed busulfan-fludarabine conditioning and a marrow graft. The sequenced sample was PBMCs, obtained after allogeneic stem cell transplant with posttransplant cyclophosphamide. All receptors come from a female patient younger than 45 who received an allogeneic stem cell transplant from an unrelated donor, was CMV-positive, and had no GVHD. The graft donor may account for some of the T cells.

This clone has just one count. This chain connects TRBV30 to TRBJ1-6; no definite D call. The germline gives CDR1 GTSNPN, CDR2 SVGIG (reference sequence). The CDR3 is 15 residues long. V shed 5 bases and J shed 6 bases, with 17 bases lying between them. The CDR3 bases are TGTGCCTGGTTTAGCCTCCTAAGCGGTAATTCACCCCTCCACTTT. Translating gives CAWFSLLSGNSPLHF. The full variable domain, with the rest looked up from reference TRBV30 and TRBJ1-6, is SQTIHQWPATLVQPVGSPLSLECTVEGTSNPNLYWYRQAAGRGLQLLFYSVGIGQISSEVPQNLSASRPQDRQFILSSKKLLLSDSGFYLCAWFSLLSGNSPLHFGNGTRLTVT.

As for this clone: One end of the junction fails to match germline, which may point to a read error. V and J are TRBV7-9 and TRBJ2-7, with D maybe TRBD2 (6 bases). Per germline, CDR1 SEHNR and CDR2 FQNEAQ (reference sequence). This CDR3 has 13 amino acids. CDR3 bases: TGTGCCAGCAGCTTAGCGTTAGGCAGGGAGGCCAACTTC. Protein sequence: CASSLALGREANF.

This rearrangement joins TRBV6-1 to TRBJ1-6; D unclear. The CDR3 covers 14 residues. The ends were cut back, 11 bases at V and 0 bases at J, with 11 bases in the middle. CDR1 MNHNS and CDR2 SASEGT come from the germline V gene. This chain's CDR3 is CAQTLSSYNSPLHF. In DNA form, the CDR3 reads TGTGCCCAGACACTTTCCTCCTATAATTCACCCCTCCACTTT.

About this clone itself: Germline and junction disagree at one end, which may indicate a read error. The chain joins TRBV19 to TRBJ1-2, with D possibly being TRBD1 (6 bases). The CDR3 has 16 amino acids. Per the germline V gene, CDR1 is LNHDA and CDR2 is SQIVND (reference sequence). The CDR3 coding sequence is TGTGCCAGTAGTCTAGACGGCAGGGGAGTCAGCTATGGCTACACCTTC. This codes for CASSLDGRGVSYGYTF.

The chain is built from TRBV7-6 and TRBJ2-2; 9 nucleotides match TRBD1. Per the germline V gene, CDR1 is SGHVS and CDR2 is FNYEAQ. The CDR3 extends over 16 amino acids. The V segment lost 6 bases and the J segment 7 bases; nucleotides outside the gene matches: 12. The CDR3 region is CASSFRPGQGIGELFF. The CDR3 coding sequence is TGTGCCAGCAGTTTTCGCCCGGGACAGGGAATCGGGGAGCTGTTTTTT.

The V call is TRBV7-8, the J call TRBJ2-1; no clear D. This CDR3 is 14 amino acids long. CDR1 is SGHVS and CDR2 is FQNEAQ in the germline V gene. The V gene lost 6 bases and the J gene lost 7 bases, with 16 bases spanning the gap. CDR3 nucleotides: TGTGCCAGCAGTTCCCCTAAGACTGCTAATGAGCAGTTCTTC. Translated, it gives CASSSPKTANEQFF.

The gene calls are TRBV5-1 and TRBJ2-3, with TRBD1 matching 9 bases. The CDR3 has 16 residues. CDR1 is SGHRS and CDR2 is YFSETQ in the germline V gene. J was trimmed by 3 bases and V by 0 bases; bases with no gene match: 5. The CDR3 bases are TGCGCCAGCAGCTTGGCCCCGGGACAGGGAACAGATACGCAGTATTTT. This gives the protein CASSLAPGQGTDTQYF.

This chain links TRBV4-2 with TRBJ2-5, with D possibly matching TRBD1 (5 bases). This CDR3 is 14 amino acids long. Germline-derived CDR1 and CDR2 are LGHNA and YNFKEQ. Trimming stripped 1 base from V and 3 bases from J, with 9 bases between. CDR3 in amino acids: CASSQGDSKETQYF. The DNA for the CDR3 is TGTGCCAGCAGCCAAGGAGACAGTAAAGAGACCCAGTACTTC.

The V gene is TRBV7-9, the J gene TRBJ2-3; TRBD2 is a possible D gene (7 bases). CDR3 length: 19 residues. V was shortened by 5 bases and J by 1 base, with 25 bases between the two germline ends. Germline V gene data show CDR1 as SEHNR and CDR2 as FQNEAQ (reference sequence). CDR3 coding DNA: TGTGCCAGCAGCGGGGTTTTGTTCCTCGGGGGGCTACGCACAGATACGCAGTATTTT. Amino acids: CASSGVLFLGGLRTDTQYF.

The chain joins TRBV29-1 to TRBJ1-2; TRBD1 matches 10 bases. Per germline, CDR1 SQVTM and CDR2 ANQGSEA. The V gene end was trimmed by 6 bases and the J gene end by 1 base; junction bases not matched to a gene: 8. The CDR3 has 15 residues. The chain's CDR3 is CSVIIGTGVNYGYTF. The CDR3, as DNA: TGCAGCGTCATTATTGGGACAGGGGTTAACTATGGCTACACCTTC.

The chain carries TRBV11-3 and TRBJ2-1; 11 positions match TRBD1. The V segment lost 1 base and the J segment 9 bases; nucleotides outside the gene matches: 5. The germline gives CDR1 SGHNT, CDR2 YENEEA. The CDR3 has 15 residues. The CDR3, as DNA: TGTGCCAGCAGCTTAGTTGGACAGGGGGCTTTTGAGCAGTTCTTC. Its translation: CASSLVGQGAFEQFF.

This chain joins TRBV29-1 and TRBJ2-7; no clear D. Trimming took 5 bases from V and 0 from J, leaving 17 bases between them. The CDR3 is 15 residues long. Germline CDR1 reads SQVTM; CDR2 reads ANQGSEA. The CDR3 loop reads CSVLWLKLGSYEQYF. For the CDR3, the DNA is TGCAGCGTTTTGTGGTTGAAGCTAGGCTCCTACGAGCAGTACTTC.

CDR3 protein: CASSKTAGSAYEQYF. The CDR3, as DNA: TGTGCCAGCAGCAAAACAGCGGGTTCTGCCTACGAGCAGTACTTC. This rearrangement joins TRBV21-1 to TRBJ2-7; the listed D gene, TRBD2, was not tested against the DNA. TRBV21-1 is assigned pseudogene status. This CDR3 spans 15 amino acids.

The chain is built from TRBV29-1 and TRBJ2-3; 9 bases are a match to TRBD1. Trimming removed 6 bases from V and 5 bases from J; junction bases left unmatched: 9. The CDR3 spans 14 residues. Germline V gene sequence: CDR1 SQVTM, CDR2 ANQGSEA. CDR3 protein: CSVRTGVFGDTQYF. As DNA, the CDR3 is TGCAGCGTCCGGACAGGGGTGTTTGGAGATACGCAGTATTTT.

This sequence joins TRBV9 and TRBJ2-7; 9 bases are a match to TRBD1. Germline CDR1 reads SGDLS; CDR2 reads YYNGEE. The J segment lost 2 bases and the V segment lost 3 bases, leaving 15 bases of the junction unmatched. The CDR3 extends over 18 amino acids. CDR3 sequence: CASSAPGQGSRGAYEQYF. The CDR3 DNA sequence: TGTGCCAGCAGCGCTCCGGGACAGGGATCCCGAGGGGCCTACGAGCAGTACTTC.

The chain uses TRBV28 and TRBJ1-1; 9 positions agree with TRBD1. CDR3 length equals 13 residues. The germline gives CDR1 MDHEN, CDR2 SYDVKM. Losses at the gene ends were 6 bases for V and 6 bases for J; bases not matched to a gene: 5. The CDR3 spells CASRLQGAAEAFF. CDR3 bases: TGTGCCAGCAGATTACAGGGGGCGGCTGAAGCTTTCTTT.

CDR3 in amino acids: CASSVYTGLAGAGELFF. CDR3 nucleotide sequence: TGCGCCAGCAGCGTTTACACGGGACTAGCGGGAGCTGGGGAGCTGTTTTTT. This chain joins TRBV5-1 and TRBJ2-2, with 14 nucleotides matching TRBD2. The V gene's germline CDR1 is SGHRS and CDR2 YFSETQ. The CDR3 has 17 amino acids. V lost 4 bases to trimming and J lost 8 bases; unmatched junction nucleotides: 10.

The chain has TRBV6-1 and TRBJ2-3, with D maybe TRBD1 (6 bases). Trimming took 6 bases from V and 14 from J, leaving 18 bases between them. The length of the CDR3 is 12 residues. Germline V gene sequence: CDR1 MNHNS, CDR2 SASEGT. CDR3 DNA: TGTGCCAGCAGCGTTAACAGGGAAGGGTGGTATTTT. Its translation is CASSVNREGWYF.

The rearrangement joins TRBV28 to TRBJ2-7; 13 bases align to TRBD2. Trimming cost V 4 bases and J 0 bases; bases outside gene matches: 9. Per germline, CDR1 MDHEN and CDR2 SYDVKM. The CDR3 runs 18 residues. The CDR3 DNA is TGTGCCAGCAGTTATCCGGGACTAGCGGGAAAAAGCTCCTACGAGCAGTACTTC. This gives the protein CASSYPGLAGKSSYEQYF.

The rearrangement joins TRBV7-3 to TRBJ2-7; 8 positions agree with TRBD1. The CDR3 covers 15 residues. V was clipped by 5 bases and J by 0 bases; unmatched bases: 6. Germline V CDR1 and CDR2: SGHTA, FQGTGA. Here the CDR3 reads CASSGDRGPSYEQYF. Written as DNA, the CDR3 is TGTGCCAGCAGCGGAGACAGGGGCCCCTCCTACGAGCAGTACTTC. The full variable domain, with the rest looked up from reference TRBV7-3 and TRBJ2-7, is GAGVSQTPSNKVTEKGKYVELRCDPISGHTALYWYRQSLGQGPEFLIYFQGTGAADDSGLPNDRFFAVRPEGSVSTLKIQRTERGDSAVYLCASSGDRGPSYEQYFGPGTRLTVT.

J is TRBJ2-7 and V is TRBV27, with D tentatively TRBD2 (6 bases). CDR3 length: 14 residues. The germline V and J ends were trimmed by 1 base and 4 bases, with 11 bases remaining between them. Germline lookup yields CDR1 MNHEY and CDR2 SMNVEV (reference sequence). The CDR3 nucleotides read TGTGCCAGCAGTTTATTACCGGGACTGTACGAGCAGTACTTC. Its translation: CASSLLPGLYEQYF.

The V and J genes are TRBV27 and TRBJ1-2; maybe TRBD1 (6 bases). Trimming left V 3 bases short and J 4 bases short, with 12 bases between. The CDR3 totals 14 residues. CDR1 and CDR2 from the germline V gene are MNHEY and SMNVEV (reference sequence). The CDR3 spells CASSFGQKGYGYTF. The CDR3 DNA follows: TGTGCCAGCAGTTTTGGACAGAAAGGCTATGGCTACACCTTC.

The genes are TRBV5-1 and TRBJ2-7; 8 positions agree with TRBD1. V lost 0 bases, J lost 6 bases, and 8 bases stayed unmatched. The CDR3 spans 15 residues. Germline V CDR1 and CDR2: SGHRS, YFSETQ. CDR3 in DNA: TGCGCCAGCAGCTTGGAGTGGGGGGACAGGTCCGAGCAGTACTTC. Translating gives CASSLEWGDRSEQYF.

The chain employs TRBV30 and TRBJ2-7; D not resolved. Trimming stripped 0 bases from V and 4 bases from J, with 10 bases between. Germline values: CDR1 GTSNPN, CDR2 SVGIG (reference sequence). The CDR3 spans 13 residues. The CDR3 DNA follows: TGTGCCTGGAGTGTGATGGCTGGTTACGAGCAGTACTTC. Translated, it gives CAWSVMAGYEQYF.

The chain recombines TRBV4-1 with TRBJ1-3; no clear D. CDR1 and CDR2 from the germline V gene are MGHRA and YSYEKL. V was shortened by 8 bases and J by 2 bases, with 7 bases between the two germline ends. The CDR3 has 12 residues. The CDR3 is CASRGTGNTIYF. CDR3 sequence (DNA): TGCGCCAGCCGGGGAACTGGAAACACCATATATTTT.